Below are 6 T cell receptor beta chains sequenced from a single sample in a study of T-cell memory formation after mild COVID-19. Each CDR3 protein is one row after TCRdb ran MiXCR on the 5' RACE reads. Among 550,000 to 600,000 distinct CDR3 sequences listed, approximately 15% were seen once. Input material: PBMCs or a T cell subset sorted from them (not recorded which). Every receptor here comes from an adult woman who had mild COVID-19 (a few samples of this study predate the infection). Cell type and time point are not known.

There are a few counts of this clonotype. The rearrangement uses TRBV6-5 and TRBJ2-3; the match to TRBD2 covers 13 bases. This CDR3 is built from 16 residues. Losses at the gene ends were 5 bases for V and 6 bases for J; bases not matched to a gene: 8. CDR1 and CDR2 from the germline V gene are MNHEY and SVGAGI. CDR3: CASSPETSGGSDTQYF. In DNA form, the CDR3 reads TGTGCCAGCAGTCCGGAGACTAGCGGGGGGTCGGATACGCAGTATTTT.

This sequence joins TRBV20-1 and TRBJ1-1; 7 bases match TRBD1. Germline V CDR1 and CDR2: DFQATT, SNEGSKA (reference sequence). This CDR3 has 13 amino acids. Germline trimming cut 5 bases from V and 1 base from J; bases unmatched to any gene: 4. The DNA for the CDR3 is TGCAGTGCTGTATGGACAGGGAACACTGAAGCTTTCTTT. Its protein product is CSAVWTGNTEAFF.

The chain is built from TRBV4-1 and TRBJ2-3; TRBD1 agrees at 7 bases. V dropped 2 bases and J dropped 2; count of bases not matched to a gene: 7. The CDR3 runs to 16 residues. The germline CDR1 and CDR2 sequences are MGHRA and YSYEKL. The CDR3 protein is CASSQSRDSFTDTQYF. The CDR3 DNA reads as TGCGCCAGCAGCCAATCGAGGGACAGCTTCACAGATACGCAGTATTTT.

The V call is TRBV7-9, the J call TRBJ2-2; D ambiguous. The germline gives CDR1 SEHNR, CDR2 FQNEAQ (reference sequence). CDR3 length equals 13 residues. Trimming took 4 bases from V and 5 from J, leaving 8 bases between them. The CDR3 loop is CASSWVGTGELFF. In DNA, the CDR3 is TGTGCCAGCAGCTGGGTAGGAACCGGGGAGCTGTTTTTT.

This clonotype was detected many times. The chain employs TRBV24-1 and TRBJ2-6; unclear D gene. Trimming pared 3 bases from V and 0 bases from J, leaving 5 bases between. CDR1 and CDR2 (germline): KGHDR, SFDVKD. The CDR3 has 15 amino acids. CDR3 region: CATSDGISGANVLTF. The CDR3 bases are TGTGCCACCAGTGATGGGATCTCTGGGGCCAACGTCCTGACTTTC.

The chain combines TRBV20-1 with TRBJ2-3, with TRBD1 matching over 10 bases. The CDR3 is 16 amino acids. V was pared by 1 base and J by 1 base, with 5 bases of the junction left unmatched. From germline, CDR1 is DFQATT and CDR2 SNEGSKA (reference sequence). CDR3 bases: TGCAGTGCTAGAGCACGCGACAGGGGGCGCACAGATACGCAGTATTTT. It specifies CSARARDRGRTDTQYF.